Described below is a single TCR beta chain sequence and its context. CDR3 length equals 16 residues. V lost 1 base and J 5 bases, leaving 16 bases between the germline ends. Per the germline V gene, CDR1 is LGHNA and CDR2 is YNFKEQ. TCRdb's copy holds only in-frame clones and misses some; the assay was immunoSEQ multiplex PCR. The table lists about 64,000 clones, 92% of them singletons, with about 1.7% in the top ten. This sample stems from a study of control samples from healthy donors and cancer patients. Input material: PBMCs. The sequence came from a man aged 35 to 55 with colorectal cancer. V usage is TRBV4-2 and J usage is TRBJ2-3; D uncertain. The CDR3 DNA is TGTGCCAGCAGCCAAGTGTTGCTGGTCCGGAAAGATACGCAGTATTTT. Translation gives CASSQVLLVRKDTQYF.